The rows below give T cell receptor beta chains drawn from one sample of a study of siplizumab effects on memory and regulatory T cells. This table comes from immunoSEQ multiplex PCR, and its TCRdb copy is limited to in-frame clones, with some not included. The sample yields about 100,000 clones, around 92% seen once. The sequenced sample consisted of CD4+ T cells sorted from blood. The receptors come from a human donor in good health. Each CDR3 is given with its conserved first and last residue.

TRBV6-1,TRBJ1-2,CARKREQAYGYTF
TRBV7-6,TRBJ2-5,CASSPRSSGGVQETQYF
TRBV19,TRBJ1-1,CASSRDRVNTEAFF
TRBV29-1,TRBJ1-6,CSVEAGTENSPLHF
TRBV5-4,TRBJ2-2,CASSVTYSGTGRAGELFF
TRBV4-2,TRBJ2-7,CASSQGERGSSYEQYF
TRBV5-1,TRBJ2-7,CASSLDGDNFSYEQYF
TRBV15,TRBJ1-5,CATRVDSNQPQHF
TRBV11-2,TRBJ2-5,CASSLSSGGQETQYF
TRBV30,TRBJ1-2,CAWSLSLGSYTF
TRBV28,TRBJ2-1,CASSLPVASYNEQFF
TRBV11-2,TRBJ1-5,CASSLDPGLQPNQPQHF
TRBV18,TRBJ2-1,CASSPLAGDDNEQFF
TRBV6-5,TRBJ2-7,CASGERESSYEQYF
TRBV11-2,TRBJ1-5,CASSLDGNSNQPQHF
TRBV7-2,TRBJ2-1,CASSLVGQAGGSNEQFF
TRBV29-1,TRBJ2-3,CSVFGGGADTQYF
TRBV2,TRBJ2-2,CASRLSGTGGTGELFF
TRBV4-1,TRBJ2-5,CASSQPPTVQETQYF
TRBV18,TRBJ1-4,CASSPGTGIATNEKLFF
TRBV4-2,TRBJ1-6,CASSQETSSSYNSPLHF
TRBV4-1,TRBJ1-6,CASSPTRLGSPLHF
TRBV7-2,TRBJ2-1,CASSLVGGLSYNEQFF
TRBV30,TRBJ1-5,CAWTRGTSNQPQHF
TRBV5-1,TRBJ2-7,CASSETSGGDYEQYF
TRBV4-1,TRBJ2-5,CASSQGRGYLQETQYF
TRBV29-1,TRBJ2-7,CSVEQGAFEQYF
TRBV7-8,TRBJ2-3,CASSLAGSGGAGYF
TRBV7-9,TRBJ1-1,CASSETAMNTEAFF
TRBV7-2,TRBJ2-1,CASSLSRTNEQFF
TRBV28,TRBJ2-5,CASSSGTIQETQYF
TRBV7-3,TRBJ2-3,CASSFGLAATDTQYF
TRBV29-1,TRBJ1-1,CSVGQGNTEAFF
TRBV19,TRBJ2-1,CASRRGPGNEQFF
TRBV6-5,TRBJ1-4,CASRKNKGVWEKLFF
TRBV5-6,TRBJ2-7,CASSLDQYEQYF
TRBV28,TRBJ1-1,CASSERTGRSEAFF
TRBV18,TRBJ2-7,CASSPPDRGYEQYF
TRBV18,TRBJ2-5,CASSRKGTSLQETQYF
TRBV15,TRBJ2-5,CATSRERGGGSQETQYF
TRBV28,TRBJ1-2,CASSSARGGWYGYTF
TRBV18,TRBJ2-1,CASSLLSQRGEQFF
TRBV18,TRBJ2-1,CASSPDGTGADNEQFF
TRBV6-1,TRBJ2-7,CASSEAGQGYYEQYF
TRBV7-9,TRBJ2-5,CASSKGRPDGTQYF
TRBV7-2,TRBJ1-6,CASSFTQGNNSPLHF